These 17 T cell receptor beta chains were sequenced from one sample in a study of a mutant IDH1 vaccine in newly diagnosed glioma. No antigens are known for them. Clones were read by immunoSEQ multiplex PCR, and TCRdb kept only the in-frame ones, dropping some. The sample holds under 150,000 clones, 90% seen once. Time point meaning: week 11, during vaccination. Vaccination comprised doses that each held 300 ug of mutant IDH1 20-mer peptide, plus topical imiquimod. The input for sequencing was PBMCs, taken from a glioma patient whose treatment included an IDH1 peptide vaccine. The receptors here all came from a woman aged 45-60 years with glioma.

V and J are TRBV5-1 and TRBJ1-5; TRBD1 matches at 9 bases. J lost 2 bases, V lost 3 bases, and 0 bases had no gene match. Germline-derived CDR1 and CDR2 are SGHRS and YFSETQ. The CDR3 runs 14 residues. The CDR3 reads CASSWTGGNQPQHF. CDR3 sequence (DNA): TGCGCCAGCAGCTGGACAGGGGGCAATCAGCCCCAGCATTTT.

The chain links TRBV28 to TRBJ1-2; 9 bases are shared with TRBD1. The CDR3 totals 13 residues. V lost 3 bases and J lost 6; bases outside the gene matches: 2. CDR1 and CDR2 from the germline V gene are MDHEN and SYDVKM. This chain's CDR3 is CASSLWTGDGYTF. The CDR3, as DNA: TGTGCCAGCAGTTTGTGGACAGGGGATGGCTACACCTTC.

CDR3 coding DNA: TGTGCCAGCAGTCCAACAGCTAGCCCCACAGATACGCAGTATTTT. Protein product: CASSPTASPTDTQYF. The chain employs TRBV7-3 and TRBJ2-3; TRBD2 might be the D (5 bases). Germline CDR1 reads SGHTA; CDR2 reads FQGTGA. There are 15 residues in the CDR3. V lost 6 bases, J lost 2 bases, and 15 bases lay in between.

This chain connects TRBV19 to TRBJ1-5, with TRBD1 matching over 7 bases. CDR1 is LNHDA and CDR2 is SQIVND in the germline V gene (reference sequence). V shed 7 bases and J 3 bases; nucleotides not matched to a gene: 6. This CDR3 has 14 amino acids. DNA of the CDR3: TGTGCCAGTACTAGGGACAGAACCAATCAGCCCCAGCATTTT. Translating gives CASTRDRTNQPQHF.

The chain carries TRBV18 and TRBJ1-5, with TRBD1 as a possible D gene (5 bases). Trimming took off 6 bases at V and 6 bases at J, with 15 bases between the two ends. In germline, CDR1 is KGHSH, CDR2 LQKENI. The CDR3 extends over 14 amino acids. Here the CDR3 reads CASSASGKSQPQHF. In nucleotides, the CDR3 is TGTGCCAGCTCGGCGTCAGGGAAGTCTCAGCCCCAGCATTTT. Full variable domain (missing parts from reference TRBV18 and TRBJ1-5): NAGVMQNPRHLVRRRGQEARLRCSPMKGHSHVYWYRQLPEEGLKFMVYLQKENIIDESGMPKERFSAEFPKEGPSILRIQQVVRGDSAAYFCASSASGKSQPQHFGDGTRLSIL.

V usage is TRBV18 and J usage is TRBJ2-6; 9 bases agree with TRBD1. The J segment lost 0 bases and the V segment lost 4 bases, leaving 7 bases of the junction unmatched. This CDR3 region has 18 residues. From germline, CDR1 is KGHSH and CDR2 LQKENI. The CDR3 here is CASSQQGATGSGANVLTF. The CDR3 region has the DNA TGTGCCAGCTCACAACAGGGGGCAACGGGCTCTGGGGCCAACGTCCTGACTTTC.

The chain carries TRBV19 and TRBJ2-3; D not resolved. V dropped 5 bases and J dropped 0 bases, with 6 bases sitting between them. This CDR3 contains 13 residues. In germline, CDR1 is LNHDA, CDR2 SQIVND (reference sequence). CDR3 in amino acids: CASSGSSTDTQYF. As DNA, the CDR3 is TGTGCCAGTAGTGGTTCTAGCACAGATACGCAGTATTTT.

The chain couples TRBV6-5 to TRBJ2-5, with D perhaps matching TRBD2 (8 bases). The J call may be wrong; the DNA end is better matched by TRBJ2-7. In germline, CDR1 is MNHEY, CDR2 SVGAGI. This CDR3 is 15 amino acids long. This CDR3 is CASSLHRGLAYEQYF. The DNA for the CDR3 is TGTGCCAGCAGCCTACACAGGGGACTAGCCTACGAGCAGTACTTC.

This rearrangement joins TRBV11-2 to TRBJ2-1, with TRBD2 identical over 11 bases. The CDR3 spans 18 residues. The V gene's germline CDR1 is SGHAT and CDR2 FQNNGV. V lost 3 bases to trimming and J lost 6 bases; unmatched junction nucleotides: 13. CDR3 in DNA: TGTGCCAGCAGCTTGAGGCTGGGGGTAGCGGGAGGGGGCAATGAGCAGTTCTTC. This codes for CASSLRLGVAGGGNEQFF.

The CDR3 coding sequence is TGTGCCAGCAGGACTGTGGGACTTCGATTCGGGGGCTATGGCTACACCTTC. Translating it yields CASRTVGLRFGGYGYTF. V usage is TRBV2 and J usage is TRBJ1-2, with TRBD1 as a possible D gene (5 bases). The V gene lost 6 bases and the J gene lost 4 bases, with 24 bases spanning the gap. The CDR3 runs to 17 residues. CDR1 is SNHLY, CDR2 FYNNEI, per germline.

The genes are TRBV28 and TRBJ2-7; TRBD2 aligns across 7 bases. CDR3 size: 15 residues. The J segment lost 3 bases and the V segment lost 6 bases, leaving 11 bases of the junction unmatched. Germline loops: CDR1 MDHEN, CDR2 SYDVKM. For the CDR3, the DNA is TGTGCCAGCAGCTCGGGGGGTAGCGAAAACTACGAGCAGTACTTC. It translates to CASSSGGSENYEQYF.

This chain joins TRBV29-1 and TRBJ2-1; weak D call: TRBD2 (6 bases). The CDR3 is made up of 14 amino acids. CDR1 is SQVTM and CDR2 is ANQGSEA in the germline V gene. Trimming stripped 2 bases from V and 7 bases from J, with 15 bases between. The CDR3 sequence: CSVELWQAGNEQFF. The CDR3 DNA is TGCAGCGTTGAATTGTGGCAGGCGGGAAATGAGCAGTTCTTC.

The rearrangement links TRBV7-9 to TRBJ1-2; D gene ambiguous. Per germline, CDR1 SEHNR and CDR2 FQNEAQ (reference sequence). The ends were cut back, 5 bases at V and 6 bases at J, with 16 bases in the middle. The CDR3 loop spans 14 amino acids. The CDR3 loop is CASSPRSRSNGYTF. The DNA of the CDR3 is TGTGCCAGCAGCCCCCGGTCAAGAAGCAATGGCTACACCTTC.

The chain links TRBV14 to TRBJ2-5; D uncertain. Trimming cost V 9 bases and J 1 base, with 18 bases left between them. The germline CDR1 and CDR2 sequences are SGHDN and FVKESK. The CDR3 totals 15 residues. The CDR3 sequence: CASRQTGWGQETQYF. The DNA for the CDR3 is TGTGCCAGTCGTCAAACTGGGTGGGGCCAAGAGACCCAGTACTTC.

The chain is built from TRBV6-5 and TRBJ2-6; no clear D. Trimming pared 6 bases from V and 0 bases from J, leaving 9 bases between. In germline, CDR1 is MNHEY, CDR2 SVGAGI. The CDR3 consists of 15 residues. The chain's CDR3 is CASSNNPSGANVLTF. The CDR3 region has the DNA TGTGCCAGCAGCAACAACCCCTCTGGGGCCAACGTCCTGACTTTC.

The chain employs TRBV6-5 and TRBJ2-1; D is perhaps TRBD2 (6 bases). Trimming took 4 bases from V and 0 from J, leaving 13 bases between them. The CDR3 consists of 16 residues. CDR1 and CDR2 (germline): MNHEY, SVGAGI. The chain's CDR3 is CASSSWTTGSYNEQFF. The CDR3 bases are TGTGCCAGCAGTTCCTGGACTACCGGCTCCTACAATGAGCAGTTCTTC.

The V and J genes are TRBV5-4 and TRBJ2-7, with TRBD2 identical over 16 bases. J lost 0 bases, V lost 1 base, and 7 bases had no gene match. The germline V gene has CDR1 SGHNT and CDR2 YYREEE (reference sequence). The CDR3 is made up of 19 amino acids. CDR3 nucleotides: TGTGCCAGCAGCTTGCCCGGGACTAGCGGGAGGGCCGTCTCCTACGAGCAGTACTTC. It encodes CASSLPGTSGRAVSYEQYF.